The clone carrying this T cell receptor (beta chain) was seen ten or more times. What it recognizes is unknown. Library construction for TCR beta used iRepertoire HTBI primers and Arm-PCR of CDR3 regions. Via MiXCR, TCRdb re-called the multiplex PCR reads, giving one row per CDR3 protein. This sample has a few hundred thousand distinct CDR3 sequences, with about 23% found just once. Time point noted: persistent/refractory GD, antithyroid drugs over 5 years with positive TRAb. RNA extracted from PBMCs served as the sequencing template. This CDR3 comprises 20 residues. Per the germline V gene, CDR1 is MDHEN and CDR2 is SYDVKM. J lost 6 bases, V lost 6 bases, and 24 bases had no gene match. This sample is drawn from a study of regulatory T cells in long-lasting Graves disease. Study results and limitations: Persistent patients had more shared public clonotypes (fewer than 3,000) than new patients (about 870). It was in persistent disease that TRBV28, TRBJ1-2 and TRBJ2-5 were favored.

This specimen was peripheral blood mononuclear cells (PBMCs), taken when the disease was refractory, from a patient treated with antithyroid drugs. V and J are TRBV28 and TRBJ2-2; 8 positions match TRBD2. The source is a woman aged 35 to 49 with Graves disease. CDR3 nucleotide sequence: TGTGCCAGCAGCCCGGGACCGCTAGACTTAGCGGGAAGGGCTCCCGGGGAGCTGTTTTTT. Protein product: CASSPGPLDLAGRAPGELFF.